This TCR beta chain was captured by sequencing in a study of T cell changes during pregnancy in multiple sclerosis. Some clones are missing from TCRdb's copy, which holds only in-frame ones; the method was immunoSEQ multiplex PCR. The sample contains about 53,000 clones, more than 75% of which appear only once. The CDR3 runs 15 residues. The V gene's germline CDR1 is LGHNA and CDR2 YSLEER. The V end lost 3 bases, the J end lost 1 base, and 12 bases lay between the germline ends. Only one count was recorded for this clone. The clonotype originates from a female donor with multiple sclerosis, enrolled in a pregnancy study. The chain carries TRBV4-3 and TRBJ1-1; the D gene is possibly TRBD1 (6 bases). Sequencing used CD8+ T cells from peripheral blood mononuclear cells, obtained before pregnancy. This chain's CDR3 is CASSQTDSTNTEAFF. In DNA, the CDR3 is TGCGCCAGCAGCCAGACGGACAGTACGAACACTGAAGCTTTCTTT.